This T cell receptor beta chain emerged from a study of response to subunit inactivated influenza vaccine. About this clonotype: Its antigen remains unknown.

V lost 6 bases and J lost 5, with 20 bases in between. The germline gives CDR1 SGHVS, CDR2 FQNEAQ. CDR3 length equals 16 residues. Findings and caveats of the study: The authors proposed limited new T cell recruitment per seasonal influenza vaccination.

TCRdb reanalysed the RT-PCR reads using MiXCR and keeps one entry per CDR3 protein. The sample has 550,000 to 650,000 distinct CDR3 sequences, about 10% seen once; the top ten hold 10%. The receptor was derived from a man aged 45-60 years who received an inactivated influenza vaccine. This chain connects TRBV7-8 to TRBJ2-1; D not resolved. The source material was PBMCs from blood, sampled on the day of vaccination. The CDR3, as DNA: TGTGCCAGCAGATCAGAGACTCCCAATCAAGACAATGAGCAGTTCTTC. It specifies CASRSETPNQDNEQFF.